Shown below are 20 T cell receptor beta chains from a single sample sequenced in a study of OX40 agonist ivuxolimab in advanced cancers. This table comes from immunoSEQ multiplex PCR, and its TCRdb copy is limited to in-frame clones, with some not included. The sample holds about 67,000 clones; 80% are singletons and the top ten take less than 9.5%. Sequences were derived from CD4+ or CD8+ T cells sorted from blood, sampled in a trial of the OX40 agonist ivuxolimab. Receptor source: an adult with an advanced solid tumor such as melanoma, head and neck, liver or kidney cancer.

This clone was seen a few times. The chain employs TRBV4-3 and TRBJ1-6; D remains ambiguous. Trimming left V 0 bases short and J 6 bases short, with 0 bases between. The CDR3 loop spans 12 amino acids. Germline loops: CDR1 LGHNA, CDR2 YSLEER. DNA of the CDR3: TGCGCCAGCAGCCAAGATAATTCACCCCTCCACTTT. Its translation is CASSQDNSPLHF.

This clone showed up just once. The chain links TRBV4-1 to TRBJ2-4; 10 nucleotides line up with TRBD2. Germline-derived CDR1 and CDR2 are MGHRA and YSYEKL. The CDR3 consists of 21 residues. V lost 0 bases to trimming and J lost 0 bases; unmatched junction nucleotides: 14. CDR3 sequence reads: CASSQDASGRGTKLAKNIQYF. The DNA of the CDR3 is TGCGCCAGCAGCCAAGATGCCAGCGGGAGGGGCACAAAACTAGCCAAAAACATTCAGTACTTC.

V is TRBV6-1 and J is TRBJ2-1; 11 nucleotides line up with TRBD2. Trimming took 5 bases from V and 7 from J; bases not matched to a gene: 7. Germline loops: CDR1 MNHNS, CDR2 SASEGT. CDR3 length equals 15 residues. Here the CDR3 DNA reads TGTGCCAGCAGTATCCTAGCGGGGGGCAGGAATGAGCAGTTCTTC. It encodes CASSILAGGRNEQFF.

The V and J genes are TRBV6-1 and TRBJ1-6; D not certain. V lost 3 bases, J lost 10 bases, and 16 bases lay in between. This CDR3 is 15 amino acids long. Germline assignment: CDR1 MNHNS and CDR2 SASEGT. The CDR3 DNA is TGTGCCAGCAGTGATTTGCCCCCGGTCGGATCACCCCTCCACTTT. Its protein product is CASSDLPPVGSPLHF.

The chain recombines TRBV10-3 with TRBJ1-5; D remains ambiguous. This CDR3 spans 12 amino acids. Germline CDR1 and CDR2: ENHRY and SYGVKD. With 11 bases removed from V and 0 bases from J, the gap between germline ends came to 8 bases. The CDR3: CAVGDSNQPQHF. CDR3 sequence (DNA): TGTGCCGTGGGTGATAGCAATCAGCCCCAGCATTTT.

The V gene is TRBV29-1, the J gene TRBJ1-4; weak D call: TRBD1 (6 bases). CDR1 and CDR2 (germline): SQVTM, ANQGSEA. Trimming took off 2 bases at V and 8 bases at J, with 15 bases between the two ends. CDR3 size: 14 residues. The CDR3 protein is CSVEKGGFGEKLFF. Here the CDR3 DNA reads TGCAGCGTTGAAAAGGGGGGGTTTGGGGAAAAACTGTTTTTT. Using reference TRBV29-1 and TRBJ1-4 for the parts outside the CDR3, the full variable domain is SAVISQKPSRDICQRGTSLTIQCQVDSQVTMMFWYRQQPGQSLTLIATANQGSEATYESGFVIDKFPISRPNLTFSTLTVSNMSPEDSSIYLCSVEKGGFGEKLFFGSGTQLSVL.

CDR3 loop: CASSNRGTVNSNQPQHF. The DNA for the CDR3 is TGTGCCAGTAGTAATCGGGGGACAGTGAATAGCAATCAGCCCCAGCATTTT. The chain links TRBV19 to TRBJ1-5; 7 nucleotides line up with TRBD1. Trimming removed 4 bases from V and 0 bases from J; junction bases left unmatched: 9. This CDR3 contains 17 residues. Germline V gives CDR1 LNHDA, CDR2 SQIVND (reference sequence).

The genes are TRBV19 and TRBJ2-3; 7 nucleotides match TRBD2. The ends lost 2 bases at V and 3 bases at J; junction bases unmatched: 8. Germline loops: CDR1 LNHDA, CDR2 SQIVND (reference sequence). CDR3 length equals 16 residues. CDR3 sequence: CASSILGGGKTDTQYF. DNA of the CDR3: TGTGCCAGTAGTATATTGGGGGGGGGAAAGACAGATACGCAGTATTTT.

The chain carries TRBV6-5 and TRBJ1-4; D not certain. CDR1 MNHEY and CDR2 SVGAGI come from the germline V gene. This CDR3 region has 15 residues. V lost 5 bases and J 2 bases, leaving 12 bases between the germline ends. CDR3 nucleotide sequence: TGTGCCAGCAGTCCCTCAGGAGCCACTAATGAAAAACTGTTTTTT. Residues: CASSPSGATNEKLFF.

By frequency in the sample, this clone is medium-sized (0.01 to 0.1%). V and J are TRBV9 and TRBJ1-6, with D perhaps matching TRBD1 (6 bases). The CDR3 covers 14 residues. V was pared by 2 bases and J by 6 bases, with 9 bases between. Germline CDR1 is SGDLS and CDR2 is YYNGEE. In DNA form, the CDR3 reads TGTGCCAGCAGCGTTCAGGGGACTAATTCACCCCTCCACTTT. This codes for CASSVQGTNSPLHF.

A single count supports this clone. The V and J genes are TRBV7-9 and TRBJ1-5; a possible D gene is TRBD1 (6 bases). Per germline, CDR1 SEHNR and CDR2 FQNEAQ (reference sequence). The CDR3 covers 14 residues. V lost 2 bases, J lost 7 bases, and 12 bases lay in between. The CDR3 region has the DNA TGTGCCAGCAGCTTACAGGGGAGTGACCAGCCCCAGCATTTT. It encodes CASSLQGSDQPQHF.

The chain carries TRBV27 and TRBJ1-1, with D hard to call. V dropped 2 bases and J dropped 8 bases, with 12 bases sitting between them. CDR3 length equals 13 residues. CDR1 is MNHEY, CDR2 SMNVEV, per germline (reference sequence). In DNA, the CDR3 is TGTGCCAGCAGTTTAAGAGGGAAGGACGAAGCTTTCTTT. Protein product: CASSLRGKDEAFF.

The V gene is TRBV9, the J gene TRBJ2-1; D remains unclear. The germline V and J ends were trimmed by 0 bases and 9 bases, with 4 bases remaining between them. Germline V gene data show CDR1 as SGDLS and CDR2 as YYNGEE. The CDR3 extends over 11 amino acids. In nucleotides, the CDR3 is TGTGCCAGCAGCGTAGAGTCTGAGCAGTTCTTC. As protein: CASSVESEQFF.

V usage is TRBV5-1 and J usage is TRBJ2-3; D uncertain. There are 16 residues in the CDR3. Deletions cut 0 bases from V and 2 bases from J, with 13 bases between. CDR1 is SGHRS and CDR2 is YFSETQ in the germline V gene. The CDR3, as DNA: TGCGCCAGCAGCTTGGCAACCGCTGCTTACACAGATACGCAGTATTTT. This sequence encodes CASSLATAAYTDTQYF.

There are a few counts of this clone. The V and J genes are TRBV4-2 and TRBJ2-5; 9 nucleotides agree with TRBD1. With the DNA end fitting TRBJ2-7 better, the J assignment may be wrong. The length of the CDR3 is 15 residues. Germline CDR1 reads LGHNA; CDR2 reads YNFKEQ. The CDR3 here is CASSQDGQGTYEQYF. The CDR3, as DNA: TGTGCCAGCAGCCAAGATGGACAGGGGACCTACGAGCAGTACTTC.

The chain uses TRBV7-7 and TRBJ2-2, with a possible D match to TRBD1 (5 bases). The germline V and J ends were trimmed by 5 bases and 2 bases, with 12 bases remaining between them. The length of the CDR3 is 15 residues. The germline V gene has CDR1 SSHAT and CDR2 FNYEAQ (reference sequence). Here the CDR3 DNA reads TGTGCCAGCAGCCTCGACAGTTTAAACACCGGGGAGCTGTTTTTT. It is translated as CASSLDSLNTGELFF.

In its sample, this clone was seen once. The V and J genes are TRBV15 and TRBJ2-2; 8 bases match TRBD1. V dropped 3 bases and J dropped 0; count of bases not matched to a gene: 3. The CDR3 consists of 16 residues. Germline V gene data show CDR1 as LNHNV and CDR2 as YYDKDF (reference sequence). Here the CDR3 reads CATSSLDRANTGELFF. Here the CDR3 DNA reads TGTGCCACCAGCAGCCTGGACAGGGCGAACACCGGGGAGCTGTTTTTT.

This clone showed up just once. This rearrangement joins TRBV28 to TRBJ2-7; D might be TRBD2 (6 bases). The CDR3 covers 13 residues. Per the germline V gene, CDR1 is MDHEN and CDR2 is SYDVKM. The ends were cut back, 7 bases at V and 4 bases at J, with 14 bases in the middle. In DNA, the CDR3 is TGTGCCAGCAACCGGAGCGGGTTTTACGAGCAGTACTTC. Its protein product is CASNRSGFYEQYF.

The chain joins TRBV11-2 to TRBJ2-7; 11 bases are a match to TRBD2. With V trimmed by 6 bases and J by 2 bases, 3 bases remained unmatched. The CDR3 is 14 amino acids. Germline loops: CDR1 SGHAT, CDR2 FQNNGV. CDR3 protein: CASSLAGGAYEQYF. The CDR3 coding sequence is TGTGCCAGCAGTCTAGCGGGAGGCGCCTACGAGCAGTACTTC. Full variable domain (remainder filled in from reference TRBV11-2 and TRBJ2-7): EAGVAQSPRYKIIEKRQSVAFWCNPISGHATLYWYQQILGQGPKLLIQFQNNGVVDDSQLPKDRFSAERLKGVDSTLKIQPAKLEDSAVYLCASSLAGGAYEQYFGPGTRLTVT.

This rearrangement joins TRBV2 to TRBJ2-6; TRBD2 aligns across 9 bases. Trimming took 4 bases from V and 0 from J; bases not matched to a gene: 10. The CDR3 loop spans 19 amino acids. Germline CDR1 and CDR2: SNHLY and FYNNEI. CDR3 loop: CASSVSRTSASSGANVLTF. The CDR3 DNA sequence: TGTGCCAGCAGTGTTTCAAGGACTAGCGCTTCCTCTGGGGCCAACGTCCTGACTTTC.